This T cell receptor (beta chain) originates from a study of glioma-infiltrating T cells after dendritic cell vaccination. About the research overall: Dendritic cell vaccination trial patients had either newly diagnosed or recurrent glioblastoma. Patients received autologous tumor lysate-pulsed dendritic cell vaccination between about 2002 and 2013.

CDR1 is LNHDA and CDR2 is SQIVND in the germline V gene (reference sequence). The CDR3 extends over 14 amino acids. V was pared by 2 bases and J by 7 bases, with 14 bases between. Study outcomes and limitations: Survival was not directly related to TCR clonality in these patients.

Sequenced by immunoSEQ multiplex PCR; TCRdb stores in-frame clones only, minus some. The data hold approximately 67,000 clones, with 65% to 90% observed a single time. On this clone: As yet, its antigen is unknown.

The V gene is TRBV19, the J gene TRBJ1-2, with a possible D match to TRBD1 (5 bases). The receptor comes from a human donor with glioblastoma. Sequences were derived from blood, sampled before dendritic cell vaccination. The CDR3 spells CASSITPSDIGYTF. CDR3 coding DNA: TGTGCCAGTAGTATAACTCCCTCGGACATTGGCTACACCTTC.